This entry lists 28 T cell receptor beta chains sequenced from one sample in a study of CD8 T cells in ankylosing spondylitis. Study-level findings and limits: Characteristic of ankylosing spondylitis blood, it appeared, was a TCR beta motif comprising about eight highly homologous variants.

TCRdb re-called the 5' RACE reads with MiXCR, one entry per CDR3 protein. Of roughly 220,000 distinct CDR3 sequences in the sample, 15% to 20% were seen once. Their target antigens are unknown. Specimen: blood, either unsorted or a sorted T cell fraction (not recorded which). The receptors stem from a male donor with ankylosing spondylitis.

The J gene is TRBJ1-1, the V gene TRBV4-2; D uncertain. Germline V gives CDR1 LGHNA, CDR2 YNFKEQ. V lost 0 bases, J lost 0 bases, and 11 bases lay in between. The CDR3 sequence is 16 residues long. CDR3 nucleotides: TGTGCCAGCAGCCAAGAAATAGGGCGGTTGAACACTGAAGCTTTCTTT. This translates into CASSQEIGRLNTEAFF.

The CDR3 protein is CASSLLLQGDEQFF. The CDR3 nucleotides are TGTGCCAGCAGCCTTCTTTTGCAGGGCGATGAGCAGTTCTTC. The chain combines TRBV4-2 with TRBJ2-1; weak D call: TRBD1 (5 bases). V lost 4 bases, J lost 8 bases, and 15 bases lay in between. This CDR3 spans 14 amino acids. CDR1 and CDR2 (germline): LGHNA, YNFKEQ.

The V call is TRBV27, the J call TRBJ1-1; possible D gene TRBD1, 6 bases. There are 13 residues in the CDR3. The ends were cut back, 5 bases at V and 8 bases at J, with 15 bases in the middle. The germline V gene has CDR1 MNHEY and CDR2 SMNVEV (reference sequence). Here the CDR3 DNA reads TGTGCCAGCAGTCTTGAAGGGGGGCGGGAAGCTTTCTTT. Its protein is CASSLEGGREAFF.

This rearrangement joins TRBV30 to TRBJ2-2; D perhaps matches TRBD2 (5 bases). The V and J ends lost 0 bases and 5 bases respectively, with 10 bases between them. Per germline, CDR1 GTSNPN and CDR2 SVGIG (reference sequence). The CDR3 loop spans 14 amino acids. In nucleotides, the CDR3 is TGTGCCTGGAGTGTAGGGAGTTTTACCGGGGAGCTGTTTTTT. Amino acids: CAWSVGSFTGELFF.

This clonotype came up a few times. V gene TRBV6-5 combines with J gene TRBJ2-5; 12 bases line up with TRBD2. The CDR3 spans 18 residues. V trimming: 4 bases; J trimming: 1 base; junction bases outside the gene matches: 10. Germline V gene lookup returns CDR1 MNHEY and CDR2 SVGAGI. For the CDR3, the DNA is TGTGCCAGCAGTTCGCTGGGACTAGCGGGCCGGGGCCAAGAGACCCAGTACTTC. Translated, it gives CASSSLGLAGRGQETQYF.

This chain links TRBV7-6 with TRBJ1-1, with TRBD1 as a possible D gene (5 bases). V was trimmed by 4 bases and J by 3 bases, leaving 12 bases between them. CDR1 and CDR2 from the germline V gene are SGHVS and FNYEAQ. The CDR3 is made up of 14 amino acids. The CDR3 is CASSSREGDTEAFF. The CDR3 DNA follows: TGTGCCAGCAGCTCCCGGGAAGGGGACACTGAAGCTTTCTTT. Full variable domain (remainder filled in from reference TRBV7-6 and TRBJ1-1): GAGVSQSPRYKVTKRGQDVALRCDPISGHVSLYWYRQALGQGPEFLTYFNYEAQQDKSGLPNDRFSAERPEGSISTLTIQRTEQRDSAMYRCASSSREGDTEAFFGQGTRLTVV.

The V gene is TRBV3-1, the J gene TRBJ2-1, with TRBD2 identical over 14 bases. V gave up 6 bases and J gave up 9 bases; unmatched junction bases: 10. Germline CDR1 LGHDT, CDR2 YNNKEL (reference sequence). This CDR3 region has 16 residues. The CDR3 is CASSPPGLAGVGEQFF. CDR3 nucleotides: TGTGCCAGCAGTCCTCCGGGACTAGCGGGGGTGGGTGAGCAGTTCTTC.

The rearrangement uses TRBV3-1 and TRBJ2-2; D is possibly TRBD1 (5 bases). The CDR3 spans 14 residues. Looked up from germline, CDR1 is LGHDT and CDR2 is YNNKEL (reference sequence). The V end lost 8 bases, the J end lost 1 base, and 11 bases lay between the germline ends. CDR3 amino acids: CASGSTENTGELFF. In DNA form, the CDR3 reads TGTGCCAGCGGATCGACAGAGAACACCGGGGAGCTGTTTTTT. The full variable domain, its missing parts supplied by reference TRBV3-1 and TRBJ2-2, is DTAVSQTPKYLVTQMGNDKSIKCEQNLGHDTMYWYKQDSKKFLKIMFSYNNKELIINETVPNRFSPKSPDKAHLNLHINSLELGDSAVYFCASGSTENTGELFFGEGSRLTVL.

This clonotype was detected a few times. DNA for the CDR3: TGCAGTGCTAGAGAGGCTGGGGCCCTGCGACCCTACGAGCAGTACTTC. Its translation is CSAREAGALRPYEQYF. This sequence joins TRBV20-1 and TRBJ2-7, with D possibly TRBD1 on 5 matching bases. The V end was cut by 0 bases, the J end by 2 bases, with 17 bases between. The CDR3 loop spans 16 amino acids. Looked up from germline, CDR1 is DFQATT and CDR2 is SNEGSKA (reference sequence).

The chain joins TRBV28 to TRBJ2-1; no definite D call. The CDR3 covers 13 residues. Germline V gene lookup returns CDR1 MDHEN and CDR2 SYDVKM. V dropped 6 bases and J dropped 9 bases, with 15 bases sitting between them. As DNA, the CDR3 is TGTGCCAGCAGCTCCCGGTCGCGTCCTGAGCAGTTCTTC. As protein: CASSSRSRPEQFF.

This clonotype was counted between two and nine times. The V and J genes are TRBV11-2 and TRBJ2-3; D not resolved. The germline gives CDR1 SGHAT, CDR2 FQNNGV. Trimming pared 0 bases from V and 2 bases from J, leaving 6 bases between. This CDR3 is 14 amino acids long. The CDR3 here is CASSLDTYTDTQYF. As DNA, the CDR3 is TGTGCCAGCAGCTTAGACACATACACAGATACGCAGTATTTT.

The rearrangement links TRBV4-2 to TRBJ2-3, with a weak D call TRBD2 (5 bases). The V gene's germline CDR1 is LGHNA and CDR2 YNFKEQ. The length of the CDR3 is 15 residues. V gave up 1 base and J gave up 4 bases, with 12 bases separating them. CDR3 region: CASSQVGIAADTQYF. The CDR3 bases are TGTGCCAGCAGCCAAGTCGGGATCGCCGCAGATACGCAGTATTTT.

This clonotype showed up many times. The chain employs TRBV12-3 or TRBV12-4 and TRBJ1-4; D is undetermined. V was pared by 4 bases and J by 7 bases, with 7 bases between. CDR3 length equals 12 residues. CDR3 in DNA: TGTGCCAGCAGTTCTGGGATTGAAAAACTGTTTTTT. Protein product: CASSSGIEKLFF.

This clonotype was recorded a few times. V gene TRBV10-3 combines with J gene TRBJ2-1; possibly TRBD2 for D (6 bases). Germline V CDR1 and CDR2: ENHRY, SYGVKD. V lost 4 bases, J lost 8 bases, and 12 bases lay in between. This CDR3 has 13 amino acids. The CDR3 protein is CAISGGQRDEQFF. The CDR3 bases are TGTGCCATCAGTGGAGGGCAGCGGGATGAGCAGTTCTTC.

This clonotype is a singleton in its sample. The chain recombines TRBV9 with TRBJ2-7; 10 bases match TRBD1. The CDR3 consists of 15 residues. Germline CDR1 and CDR2: SGDLS and YYNGEE. With V trimmed by 0 bases and J by 3 bases, 3 bases remained unmatched. The CDR3 nucleotides are TGTGCCAGCAGCGTAGGGGGGGACAGGGGCTACGAGCAGTACTTC. Its protein product is CASSVGGDRGYEQYF.

In its sample, this clonotype was seen many times. The V and J genes are TRBV6-4 and TRBJ2-3, with 10 bases that match TRBD2. With 3 bases clipped from V and 3 bases from J, the junction kept 3 bases outside the gene matches. Per the germline V gene, CDR1 is MRHNA and CDR2 is SNTAGT. The CDR3 runs to 15 residues. CDR3 amino acids: CASSDGAGGTDTQYF. CDR3 coding DNA: TGTGCCAGCAGTGATGGAGCGGGGGGGACAGATACGCAGTATTTT.

This sequence joins TRBV27 and TRBJ2-5, with 8 positions matching TRBD2. The CDR3 length is 17 residues. Germline values: CDR1 MNHEY, CDR2 SMNVEV (reference sequence). J gave up 2 bases and V 5 bases, and 13 bases lay outside the gene matches. The CDR3, as DNA: TGTGCCAGCAGTCCCGACCCACTAGCGGCAACGCAAGAGACCCAGTACTTC. Protein product: CASSPDPLAATQETQYF.

This chain uses TRBV29-1 with TRBJ2-1; no definite D call. V dropped 5 bases and J dropped 8 bases, with 4 bases sitting between them. The CDR3 is 9 residues long. Looked up from germline, CDR1 is SQVTM and CDR2 is ANQGSEA. As DNA, the CDR3 is TGCAGCGTTCCTGATGAGCAGTTCTTC. Its protein product is CSVPDEQFF.

The rearrangement joins TRBV10-3 to TRBJ2-7; the D is unclear. The CDR3 length is 13 residues. V dropped 6 bases and J dropped 4 bases, with 13 bases sitting between them. CDR1 and CDR2 from the germline V gene are ENHRY and SYGVKD. The CDR3 coding sequence is TGTGCCATCAGACCGCCCAACGGGTACGAGCAGTACTTC. This codes for CAIRPPNGYEQYF.

This clonotype showed up just a few times. The J gene is TRBJ1-5, the V gene TRBV12-3 or TRBV12-4; tentative D call: TRBD1 (5 bases). V lost 2 bases to trimming and J lost 1 base, with 18 bases between them. The CDR3 consists of 18 residues. The CDR3 DNA sequence: TGTGCCAGCAGTTTAACGGGGGGGACCGTGCTAAGCAATCAGCCCCAGCATTTT. The encoded protein is CASSLTGGTVLSNQPQHF.

This clonotype was seen at least ten times. The gene calls are TRBV29-1 and TRBJ2-1; a possible D gene is TRBD2 (6 bases). From germline, CDR1 is SQVTM and CDR2 ANQGSEA. The CDR3 is 12 amino acids. V was cut by 6 bases and J by 6 bases, with 12 bases left in between. CDR3 DNA: TGCAGCGTGGCTACTAGCCCCAATGAGCAGTTCTTC. It translates to CSVATSPNEQFF.

This clonotype has more than one count but fewer than ten. This chain joins TRBV30 and TRBJ2-1, with 7 bases matching TRBD2. The germline V gene has CDR1 GTSNPN and CDR2 SVGIG (reference sequence). Germline trimming cut 5 bases from V and 6 bases from J; bases unmatched to any gene: 7. CDR3 length equals 13 residues. The CDR3 coding sequence is TGTGCCTGGGAGCTGGGAGGGTCCAATGAGCAGTTCTTC. Amino acid sequence: CAWELGGSNEQFF.

This chain connects TRBV20-1 to TRBJ2-7; TRBD1 agrees at 7 bases. This CDR3 has 13 amino acids. J lost 0 bases, V lost 6 bases, and 5 bases had no gene match. Germline CDR1 DFQATT, CDR2 SNEGSKA (reference sequence). This CDR3 is CSADTGDSYEQYF. CDR3 bases: TGCAGTGCAGACACAGGGGACTCCTACGAGCAGTACTTC.

The rearrangement joins TRBV2 to TRBJ2-7, with no clear D. CDR1 is SNHLY and CDR2 is FYNNEI in the germline V gene. The CDR3 consists of 12 residues. V lost 4 bases, J lost 5 bases, and 9 bases lay in between. The CDR3 bases are TGTGCCAGCAGTGCGACCGCCGACGAGCAGTACTTC. Protein sequence: CASSATADEQYF.

This clonotype was counted only a few times. V and J are TRBV20-1 and TRBJ1-1; D unclear. V lost 1 base, J lost 3 bases, and 9 bases lay in between. The CDR3 loop spans 13 amino acids. Germline CDR1 and CDR2: DFQATT and SNEGSKA (reference sequence). DNA for the CDR3: TGCAGTGCTAGAGTGCTCGGGGACACTGAAGCTTTCTTT. It translates to CSARVLGDTEAFF.

This chain connects TRBV7-9 to TRBJ2-7; D is unresolved. V was trimmed by 0 bases and J by 2 bases, leaving 8 bases between them. CDR1 and CDR2 (germline): SEHNR, FQNEAQ (reference sequence). The CDR3 covers 14 residues. The CDR3 region has the DNA TGTGCCAGCAGCTTAGCATCTATCGCCTACGAGCAGTACTTC. Amino acid sequence: CASSLASIAYEQYF.

This clonotype was seen repeatedly, ten times or more. This chain uses TRBV12-3 or TRBV12-4 with TRBJ2-1, with D unclear. The V end was cut by 6 bases, the J end by 7 bases, with 10 bases between. This CDR3 comprises 12 residues. This chain's CDR3 is CASSPDRNEQFF. Here the CDR3 DNA reads TGTGCCAGCAGCCCCGACCGGAATGAGCAGTTCTTC.

This clonotype has just a few counts. The V gene is TRBV9, the J gene TRBJ2-2, with TRBD2 matching over 11 bases. Germline CDR1 SGDLS, CDR2 YYNGEE. With 3 bases clipped from V and 3 bases from J, the junction kept 4 bases outside the gene matches. The CDR3 is 16 residues long. CDR3 nucleotide sequence: TGTGCCAGCAGCGCCGGGACTAGCGGCGACACCGGGGAGCTGTTTTTT. Encoded protein: CASSAGTSGDTGELFF.